The clone carrying this TCR beta chain was observed a few times. Every bit of the isolated RNA underwent reverse transcription, so sequencing read expressed TCRB transcripts. TCRdb's copy holds only in-frame clones and misses some; the assay was immunoSEQ multiplex PCR. The sample lists fewer than 900,000 clones; 15% to 20% were seen once. This record belongs to a study of beta chain features in type 1 diabetes. The sequenced sample consisted of naive CD4+ T cells from blood. The origin of this receptor is a woman aged 18-29 years in good health.

As DNA, the CDR3 is TGTGCCAGTACAGATGAGGGCTCTGGGGCCAACGTCCTGACTTTC. Residues: CASTDEGSGANVLTF. The gene calls are TRBV19 and TRBJ2-6, with D possibly TRBD2 on 5 matching bases. Germline V lookup: CDR1 LNHDA, CDR2 SQIVND (reference sequence). The CDR3 is 15 residues long. Trimming took off 7 bases at V and 0 bases at J, with 10 bases between the two ends.